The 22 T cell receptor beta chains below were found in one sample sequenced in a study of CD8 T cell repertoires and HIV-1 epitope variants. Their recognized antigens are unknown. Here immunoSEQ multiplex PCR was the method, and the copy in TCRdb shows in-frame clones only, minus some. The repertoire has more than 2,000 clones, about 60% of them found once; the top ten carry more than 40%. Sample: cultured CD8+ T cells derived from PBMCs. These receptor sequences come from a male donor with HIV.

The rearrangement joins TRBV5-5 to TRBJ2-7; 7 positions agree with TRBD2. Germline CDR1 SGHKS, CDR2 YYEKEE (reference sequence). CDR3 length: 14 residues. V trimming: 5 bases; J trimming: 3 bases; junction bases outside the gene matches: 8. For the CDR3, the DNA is TGTGCCAGCAGTCCAGCGGGATTCATCTACGAGCAGTACTTC. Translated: CASSPAGFIYEQYF.

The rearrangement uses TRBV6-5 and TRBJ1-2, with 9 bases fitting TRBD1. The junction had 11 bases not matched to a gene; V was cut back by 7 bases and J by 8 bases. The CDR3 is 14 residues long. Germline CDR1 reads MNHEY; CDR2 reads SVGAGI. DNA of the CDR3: TGTGCCAGCATTACACAGGGGGCTTCCGGGGGCTACACCTTC. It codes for CASITQGASGGYTF.

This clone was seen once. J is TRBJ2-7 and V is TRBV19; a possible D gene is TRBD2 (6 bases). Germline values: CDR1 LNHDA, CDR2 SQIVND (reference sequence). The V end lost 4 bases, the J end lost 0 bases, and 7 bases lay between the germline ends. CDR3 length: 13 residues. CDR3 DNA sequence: TGTGCCAGTAGTACTAGCGTCTCCTACGAGCAGTACTTC. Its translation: CASSTSVSYEQYF. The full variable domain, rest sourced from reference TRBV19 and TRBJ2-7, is DGGITQSPKYLFRKEGQNVTLSCEQNLNHDAMYWYRQDPGQGLRLIYYSQIVNDFQKGDIAEGYSVSREKKESFPLTVTSAQKNPTAFYLCASSTSVSYEQYFGPGTRLTVT.

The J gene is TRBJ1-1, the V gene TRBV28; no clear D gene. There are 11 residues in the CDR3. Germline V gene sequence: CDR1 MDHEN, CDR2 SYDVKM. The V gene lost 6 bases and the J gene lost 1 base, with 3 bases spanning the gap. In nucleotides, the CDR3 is TGTGCCAGCAGCCCGAACACTGAAGCTTTCTTT. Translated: CASSPNTEAFF.

The CDR3 bases are TGTGCCAGCAGCGTAACTAGCGGGGTAGGAGGCGAGCAGTACTTC. Translating gives CASSVTSGVGGEQYF. V and J are TRBV9 and TRBJ2-7, with TRBD2 identical over 10 bases. The CDR3 loop spans 15 amino acids. Germline V CDR1 and CDR2: SGDLS, YYNGEE. V was clipped by 1 base and J by 6 bases; unmatched bases: 7.

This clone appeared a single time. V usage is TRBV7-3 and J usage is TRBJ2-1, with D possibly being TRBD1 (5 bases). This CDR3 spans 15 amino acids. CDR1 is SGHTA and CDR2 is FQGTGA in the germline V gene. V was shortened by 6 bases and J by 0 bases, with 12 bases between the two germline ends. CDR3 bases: TGTGCCAGCAGTTGGAGACAGAGCTCCTACAATGAGCAGTTCTTC. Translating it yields CASSWRQSSYNEQFF.

CDR3 sequence: CASSSARDRRNHEQYF. CDR3 sequence (DNA): TGTGCCAGCAGTTCGGCCCGGGACAGGAGGAACCACGAGCAGTACTTC. The chain couples TRBV28 to TRBJ2-7; the match to TRBD1 covers 8 bases. With V trimmed by 4 bases and J by 5 bases, 13 bases remained unmatched. This CDR3 comprises 16 residues. CDR1 MDHEN and CDR2 SYDVKM come from the germline V gene.

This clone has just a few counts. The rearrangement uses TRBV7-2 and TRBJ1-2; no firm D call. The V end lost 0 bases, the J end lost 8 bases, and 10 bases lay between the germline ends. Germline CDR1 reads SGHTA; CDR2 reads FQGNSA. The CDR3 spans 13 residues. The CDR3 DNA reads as TGTGCCAGCAGCTTAGCAGGCTCGGGGGGCTACACCTTC. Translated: CASSLAGSGGYTF.

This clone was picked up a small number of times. CDR3 sequence: CASSKPLGFNEQFF. The DNA of the CDR3 is TGTGCCAGCAGTAAACCTCTAGGATTCAATGAGCAGTTCTTC. J is TRBJ2-1 and V is TRBV28, with D unresolved. Germline CDR1 MDHEN, CDR2 SYDVKM. Trimming left V 5 bases short and J 6 bases short, with 14 bases between. The CDR3 length is 14 residues.

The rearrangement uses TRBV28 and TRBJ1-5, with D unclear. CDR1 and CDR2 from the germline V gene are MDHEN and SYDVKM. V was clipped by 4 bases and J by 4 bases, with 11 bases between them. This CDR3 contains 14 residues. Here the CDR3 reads CASSSLGRNQPQHF. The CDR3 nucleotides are TGTGCCAGCAGTTCGCTGGGCCGTAATCAGCCCCAGCATTTT.

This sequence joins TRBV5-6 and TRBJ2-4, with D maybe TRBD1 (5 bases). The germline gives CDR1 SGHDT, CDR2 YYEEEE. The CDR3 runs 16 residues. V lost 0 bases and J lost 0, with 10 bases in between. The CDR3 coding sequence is TGTGCCAGCAGCTTGGCTCAGGGTAGAGCCAAAAACATTCAGTACTTC. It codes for CASSLAQGRAKNIQYF.

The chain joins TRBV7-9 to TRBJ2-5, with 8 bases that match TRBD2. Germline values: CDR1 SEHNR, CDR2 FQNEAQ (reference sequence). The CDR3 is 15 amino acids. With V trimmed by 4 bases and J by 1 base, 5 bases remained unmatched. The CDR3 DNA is TGTGCCAGCAGCTCAGCTCGGGGGGGCCAAGAGACCCAGTACTTC. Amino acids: CASSSARGGQETQYF.

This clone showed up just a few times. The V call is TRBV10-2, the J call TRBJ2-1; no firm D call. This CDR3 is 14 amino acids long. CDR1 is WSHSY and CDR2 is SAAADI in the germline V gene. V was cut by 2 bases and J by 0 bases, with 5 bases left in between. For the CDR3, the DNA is TGCGCCAGCAGTGAGAAGGGCTCCTACAATGAGCAGTTCTTC. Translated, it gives CASSEKGSYNEQFF.

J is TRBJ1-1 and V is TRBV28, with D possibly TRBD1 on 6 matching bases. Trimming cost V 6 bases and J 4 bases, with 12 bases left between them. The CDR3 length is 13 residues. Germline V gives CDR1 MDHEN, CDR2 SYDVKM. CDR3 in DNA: TGTGCCAGCAGGACAGGAGAGGTCACTGAAGCTTTCTTT. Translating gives CASRTGEVTEAFF.

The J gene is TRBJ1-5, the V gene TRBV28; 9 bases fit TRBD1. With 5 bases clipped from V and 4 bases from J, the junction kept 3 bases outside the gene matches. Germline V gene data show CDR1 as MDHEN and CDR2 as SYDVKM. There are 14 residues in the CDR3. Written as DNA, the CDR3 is TGTGCCAGCAGTCTCGGGACAGGGAATCAGCCCCAGCATTTT. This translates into CASSLGTGNQPQHF.

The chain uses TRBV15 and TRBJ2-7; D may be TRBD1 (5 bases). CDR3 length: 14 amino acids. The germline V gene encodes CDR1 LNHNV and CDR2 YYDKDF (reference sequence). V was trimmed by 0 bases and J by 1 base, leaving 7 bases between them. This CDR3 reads CATSRDAGSYEQYF. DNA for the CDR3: TGTGCCACCAGCAGAGATGCAGGGTCCTACGAGCAGTACTTC.

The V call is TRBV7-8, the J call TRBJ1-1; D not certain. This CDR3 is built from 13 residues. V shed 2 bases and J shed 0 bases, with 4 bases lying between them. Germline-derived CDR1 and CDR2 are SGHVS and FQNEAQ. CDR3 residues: CASSLQLNTEAFF. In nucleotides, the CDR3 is TGTGCCAGCAGCTTACAGTTGAACACTGAAGCTTTCTTT.

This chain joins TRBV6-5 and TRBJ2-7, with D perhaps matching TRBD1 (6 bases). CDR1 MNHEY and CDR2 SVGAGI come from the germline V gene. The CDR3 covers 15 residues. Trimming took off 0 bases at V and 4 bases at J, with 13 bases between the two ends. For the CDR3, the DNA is TGTGCCAGCAGTTACTCCAGGGGAGCGCTATACGAGCAGTACTTC. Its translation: CASSYSRGALYEQYF.

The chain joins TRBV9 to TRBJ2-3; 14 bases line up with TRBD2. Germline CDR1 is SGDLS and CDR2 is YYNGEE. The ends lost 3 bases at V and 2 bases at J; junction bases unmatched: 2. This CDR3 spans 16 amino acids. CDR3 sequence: CASSEGLAGDTDTQYF. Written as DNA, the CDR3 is TGTGCCAGCAGCGAGGGACTAGCGGGGGACACAGATACGCAGTATTTT. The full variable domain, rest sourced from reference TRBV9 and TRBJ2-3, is DSGVTQTPKHLITATGQRVTLRCSPRSGDLSVYWYQQSLDQGLQFLIQYYNGEERAKGNILERFSAQQFPDLHSELNLSSLELGDSALYFCASSEGLAGDTDTQYFGPGTRLTVL.

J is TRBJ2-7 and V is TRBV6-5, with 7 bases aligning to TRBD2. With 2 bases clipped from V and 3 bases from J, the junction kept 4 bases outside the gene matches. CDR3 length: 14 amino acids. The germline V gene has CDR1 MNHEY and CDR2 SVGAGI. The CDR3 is CASSYGGGLYEQYF. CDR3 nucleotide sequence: TGTGCCAGCAGTTACGGCGGGGGACTCTACGAGCAGTACTTC.

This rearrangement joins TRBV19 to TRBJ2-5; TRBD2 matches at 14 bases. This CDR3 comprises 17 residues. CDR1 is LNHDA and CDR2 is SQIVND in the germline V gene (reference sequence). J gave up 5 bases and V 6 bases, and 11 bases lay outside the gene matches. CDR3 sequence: CASSSYGGLAGAETQYF. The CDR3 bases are TGTGCCAGTAGCTCATATGGGGGACTAGCGGGAGCGGAGACCCAGTACTTC.

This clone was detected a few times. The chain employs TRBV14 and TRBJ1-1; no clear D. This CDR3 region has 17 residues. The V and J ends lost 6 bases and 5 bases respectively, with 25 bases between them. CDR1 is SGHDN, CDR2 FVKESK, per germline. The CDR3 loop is CASSGSFVGVWVTEAFF. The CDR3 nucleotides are TGTGCCAGCAGTGGAAGTTTTGTCGGGGTTTGGGTGACTGAAGCTTTCTTT.